This T cell receptor beta chain stems from a study of blood T cells in healthy people across ages. This clonotype was seen a handful of times. Germline lookup yields CDR1 KGHSH and CDR2 LQKENI. The CDR3 loop spans 16 amino acids. V was clipped by 0 bases and J by 2 bases, with 14 bases between them. Next came a second PCR, run for 7 to 11 cycles, which used a sample-barcoded 5' primer along with a J-beta primer mix. TCRdb re-derived calls from the 5' RACE reads in MiXCR, one entry per CDR3 protein. The sample lists about 1.6 million distinct CDR3 sequences; around 36% were seen once. The receptor's source is a woman aged 25 to 39 in good health. The chain links TRBV18 to TRBJ2-7, with D unresolved. The sequenced sample consisted of blood. The CDR3 nucleotides are TGTGCCAGCTCACCACCTGGGTCAGGTACTCCCTACGAGCAGTACTTC. Translated, it gives CASSPPGSGTPYEQYF.